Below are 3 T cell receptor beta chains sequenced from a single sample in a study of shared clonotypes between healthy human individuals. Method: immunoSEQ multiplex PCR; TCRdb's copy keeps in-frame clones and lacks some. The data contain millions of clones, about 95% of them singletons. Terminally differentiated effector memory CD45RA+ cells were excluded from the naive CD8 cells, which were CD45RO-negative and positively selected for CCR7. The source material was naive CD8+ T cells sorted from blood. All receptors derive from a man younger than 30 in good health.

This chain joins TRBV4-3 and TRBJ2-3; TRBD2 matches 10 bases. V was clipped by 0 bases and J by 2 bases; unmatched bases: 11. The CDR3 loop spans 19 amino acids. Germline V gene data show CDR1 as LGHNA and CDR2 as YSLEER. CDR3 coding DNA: TGCGCCAGCAGCCAAGATCGGGTAGGGACTAGCGTTCTCACAGATACGCAGTATTTT. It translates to CASSQDRVGTSVLTDTQYF.

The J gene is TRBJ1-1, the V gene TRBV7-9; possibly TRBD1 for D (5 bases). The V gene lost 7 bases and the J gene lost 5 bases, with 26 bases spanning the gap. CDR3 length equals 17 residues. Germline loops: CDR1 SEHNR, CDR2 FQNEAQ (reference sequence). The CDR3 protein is CASTSQLGSGRRTEAFF. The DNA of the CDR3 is TGTGCCAGCACCTCCCAGCTTGGCTCAGGGAGAAGGACTGAAGCTTTCTTT.

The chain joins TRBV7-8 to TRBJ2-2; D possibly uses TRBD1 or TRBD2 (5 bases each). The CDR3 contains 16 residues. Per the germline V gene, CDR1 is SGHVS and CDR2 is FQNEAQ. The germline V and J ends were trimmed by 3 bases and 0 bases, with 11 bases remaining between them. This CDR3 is CASSLRGPANTGELFF. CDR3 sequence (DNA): TGTGCCAGCAGCTTGAGGGGACCAGCGAACACCGGGGAGCTGTTTTTT. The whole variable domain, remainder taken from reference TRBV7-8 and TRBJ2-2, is GAGVSQSPRYKVAKRGQDVALRCDPISGHVSLFWYQQALGQGPEFLTYFQNEAQLDKSGLPSDRFFAERPEGSVSTLKIQRTQQEDSAVYLCASSLRGPANTGELFFGEGSRLTVL.